Each of the 18 T cell receptor beta chains below was sequenced from the same sample in a study of T cells in Graves' hyperthyroidism and ophthalmopathy. Regions amplified from RNA transcripts were the TCR beta CDR3 regions. The TCR CDR3 first-round RT-PCR relied on the HTBI primer set. TCRdb processed the multiplex PCR reads anew with MiXCR; each CDR3 protein has one entry. The table lists under 500,000 distinct CDR3 sequences, over 13% of them singletons, with 25% to 30% in the top ten. Sequencing was performed on blood. The receptors come from a man in his forties or fifties with Graves' ophthalmopathy.

This clonotype was seen repeatedly, ten times or more. The V call is TRBV4-1, the J call TRBJ1-1; 8 bases line up with TRBD1. The germline V gene has CDR1 MGHRA and CDR2 YSYEKL. The CDR3 spans 19 residues. The V segment lost 0 bases and the J segment 7 bases; nucleotides outside the gene matches: 19. The CDR3 is CASSQDPRQGGRGRSEAFF. CDR3 DNA sequence: TGCGCCAGCAGCCAAGATCCGAGGCAGGGGGGCAGGGGGCGTAGTGAAGCTTTCTTT.

This clonotype was counted ten times or more. The V gene is TRBV6-1, the J gene TRBJ2-7; 9 nucleotides line up with TRBD1. CDR3 length: 16 amino acids. Unmatched junction bases numbered 12, after V lost 4 bases and J lost 5 bases. The germline V gene encodes CDR1 MNHNS and CDR2 SASEGT. For the CDR3, the DNA is TGTGCCAGCAGTGCAAGCACCGGGACAGGGTTCCACGAGCAGTACTTC. This codes for CASSASTGTGFHEQYF.

A few counts support this clonotype. The J gene is TRBJ2-7, the V gene TRBV29-1, with D hard to call. The CDR3 has 13 amino acids. The V end lost 4 bases, the J end lost 1 base, and 11 bases lay between the germline ends. Germline-derived CDR1 and CDR2 are SQVTM and ANQGSEA. The CDR3 sequence: CSVVRTPSYEQYF. The CDR3 bases are TGCAGCGTTGTCAGGACGCCTTCCTACGAGCAGTACTTC.

This clonotype was counted between two and nine times. Sequence at one end of the junction differs from germline and may be a read error. This chain links TRBV3-1 with TRBJ2-3, with D perhaps assigned TRBD1 or TRBD2 (5 bases each). The CDR3 runs 15 residues. Germline values: CDR1 LGHDT, CDR2 YNNKEL (reference sequence). CDR3 amino acids: CASSLRDHSTDTRYF. CDR3 coding DNA: TGTGCCAGCAGCCTCCGGGACCATAGCACAGATACGCGGTATTTT.

This clonotype appeared many times. This chain links TRBV3-1 with TRBJ1-2; possible D gene TRBD1, 5 bases. Trimming removed 2 bases at V and 7 bases at J, with 11 bases between. This CDR3 comprises 13 residues. CDR1 is LGHDT and CDR2 is YNNKEL in the germline V gene (reference sequence). For the CDR3, the DNA is TGTGCCAGCAGCCAACAGGGTTATTCTGGCTACACCTTC. This sequence encodes CASSQQGYSGYTF.

This clonotype has a count of ten or more. V usage is TRBV4-1 and J usage is TRBJ1-4, with D perhaps TRBD1 (5 bases). V lost 0 bases to trimming and J lost 4 bases, with 15 bases between them. CDR3 length: 17 amino acids. Per germline, CDR1 MGHRA and CDR2 YSYEKL. DNA for the CDR3: TGCGCCAGCAGCCAAGATGGCCCCGGGACGGTTAATGAAAAACTGTTTTTT. Amino acid sequence: CASSQDGPGTVNEKLFF.

There are many counts of this clonotype. The chain employs TRBV29-1 and TRBJ2-3; D is unclear. The V gene lost 5 bases and the J gene lost 4 bases, with 13 bases spanning the gap. CDR3 length: 13 amino acids. CDR1 and CDR2 (germline): SQVTM, ANQGSEA. The CDR3 DNA is TGCAGCGTTTATGGAGTTCGCGCAGATACGCAGTATTTT. Its translation is CSVYGVRADTQYF.

A remark on this clonotype: A much larger clone differs from this one at a single base, so this may be a read error. J is TRBJ1-1 and V is TRBV11-3; TRBD1 matches 7 bases. After removal of 1 base from V and 11 bases from J, the junction contained 10 bases not matched to a gene. This CDR3 is 14 amino acids long. Germline loops: CDR1 SGHNT, CDR2 YENEEA. CDR3 sequence reads: CASSLGQDRASAFF. DNA for the CDR3: TGTGCCAGCAGCTTAGGACAAGACAGGGCCTCTGCTTTCTTT.

The rearrangement uses TRBV6-1 and TRBJ1-2; possibly TRBD1 for D (5 bases). Trimming stripped 6 bases from V and 4 bases from J, with 15 bases between. Germline V gene data show CDR1 as MNHNS and CDR2 as SASEGT. The CDR3 runs 14 residues. The CDR3 DNA is TGTGCCAGCAGGCAGGGAATTTCCGGCTATGGCTACACCTTC. Residues: CASRQGISGYGYTF.

The chain links TRBV5-1 to TRBJ2-6; 8 bases align to TRBD1. Germline CDR1 reads SGHRS; CDR2 reads YFSETQ. The CDR3 has 16 residues. With V trimmed by 4 bases and J by 3 bases, 6 bases remained unmatched. The CDR3 bases are TGCGCCAGCAGCCCGCAGGGGGCGTATGGGGCCAACGTCCTGACTTTC. Protein sequence: CASSPQGAYGANVLTF. Full variable domain (remainder filled in from reference TRBV5-1 and TRBJ2-6): KAGVTQTPRYLIKTRGQQVTLSCSPISGHRSVSWYQQTPGQGLQFLFEYFSETQRNKGNFPGRFSGRQFSNSRSEMNVSTLELGDSALYLCASSPQGAYGANVLTFGAGSRLTVL.

This clonotype was recorded a few times. The chain carries TRBV6-5 and TRBJ2-6; no definite D call. CDR3 length equals 16 residues. Between the trimmed V and J ends, which lost 2 bases and 0 bases, there was a span of 8 bases. Germline loops: CDR1 MNHEY, CDR2 SVGAGI. DNA for the CDR3: TGTGCCAGCAGTTACGCGGACCTCTCTGGGGCCAACGTCCTGACTTTC. Translation: CASSYADLSGANVLTF.

The chain joins TRBV7-9 to TRBJ2-7, with D possibly being TRBD2 (5 bases). The V gene lost 3 bases and the J gene lost 9 bases, with 12 bases spanning the gap. The germline V gene encodes CDR1 SEHNR and CDR2 FQNEAQ (reference sequence). The CDR3 has 12 residues. CDR3 coding DNA: TGTGCCAGCAGCTTCAGTGGAAGCGGGCAGTACTTC. Its translation: CASSFSGSGQYF.

This clonotype was observed at least ten times. The gene calls are TRBV2 and TRBJ2-5, with D perhaps matching TRBD2 (5 bases). Germline CDR1 and CDR2: SNHLY and FYNNEI. Trimming cost V 6 bases and J 2 bases, with 16 bases left between them. CDR3 length equals 15 residues. CDR3 amino acids: CASSKDAGKQETQYF. As DNA, the CDR3 is TGTGCCAGCAGCAAAGACGCCGGGAAACAAGAGACCCAGTACTTC.

The chain uses TRBV20-1 and TRBJ1-6; D ambiguous. The CDR3 covers 14 residues. Deletions cut 7 bases from V and 3 bases from J, with 13 bases between. CDR1 is DFQATT, CDR2 SNEGSKA, per germline (reference sequence). The CDR3 loop reads CSVNPGSYNSPLHF. The CDR3 DNA reads as TGCAGTGTCAACCCTGGCAGCTATAATTCACCCCTCCACTTT.

The rearrangement links TRBV6-1 to TRBJ2-1, with 9 bases identical to TRBD1. Looked up from germline, CDR1 is MNHNS and CDR2 is SASEGT. Trimming took 4 bases from V and 9 from J; bases not matched to a gene: 16. The CDR3 totals 17 residues. CDR3 residues: CASSAVGAWTGVGEQFF. In nucleotides, the CDR3 is TGTGCCAGCAGTGCCGTCGGGGCTTGGACAGGGGTTGGTGAGCAGTTCTTC.

This clonotype was recorded a few times. This rearrangement joins TRBV5-4 to TRBJ1-2; TRBD1 matches at 8 bases. V trimming: 1 base; J trimming: 8 bases; junction bases outside the gene matches: 10. Germline assignment: CDR1 SGHNT and CDR2 YYREEE (reference sequence). CDR3 size: 15 residues. The CDR3 loop reads CASSLRVQGAGGYTF. The CDR3 DNA reads TGTGCCAGCAGCTTGCGGGTTCAGGGGGCGGGCGGCTACACCTTC. Supplemented by reference TRBV5-4 and TRBJ1-2, the full variable domain reads ETGVTQSPTHLIKTRGQQVTLRCSSQSGHNTVSWYQQALGQGPQFIFQYYREEENGRGNFPPRFSGLQFPNYSSELNVNALELDDSALYLCASSLRVQGAGGYTFGSGTRLTVV.

This clonotype came up many times. This chain connects TRBV5-1 to TRBJ1-5; D unclear. The CDR3 is 14 residues long. CDR1 is SGHRS and CDR2 is YFSETQ in the germline V gene. Trimming cost V 4 bases and J 1 base, with 9 bases left between them. The CDR3 region is CASSEDPSNQPQHF. DNA for the CDR3: TGCGCCAGCAGCGAGGACCCCAGCAATCAGCCCCAGCATTTT.

This clonotype was recorded many times. V gene TRBV20-1 combines with J gene TRBJ1-1; no definite D call. CDR3 size: 13 residues. The V end was cut by 0 bases, the J end by 2 bases, with 7 bases between. From germline, CDR1 is DFQATT and CDR2 SNEGSKA (reference sequence). In nucleotides, the CDR3 is TGCAGTGCTAGAGATCCGCGTAACACTGAAGCTTTCTTT. Translation: CSARDPRNTEAFF.